This TCR beta chain is from a study of beta chain features in type 1 diabetes. CDR1 and CDR2 (germline): MDHEN, SYDVKM. Trimming shortened V by 4 bases and J by 4 bases, and 8 bases separated the two germline ends. The CDR3 extends over 13 amino acids. Study conclusions and caveats: Patients with Type 1 diabetes showed moderately but significantly shorter TCRB CDR3s in all four CD4+ subsets.

This clone has a handful of counts. What it binds is not known. Expressed TCRB transcripts were sequenced, since all the RNA that had been isolated was reverse transcribed. Assay: immunoSEQ multiplex PCR; the TCRdb copy retains only in-frame clones and omits some. The sample lists 680,000 or so clones; roughly an eighth were seen once. This clonotype was sampled from a man between 18 and 29 years old with type 1 diabetes. The chain joins TRBV28 to TRBJ1-5, with D possibly TRBD1 on 6 matching bases. What was sequenced was naive CD4+ T cells from blood. The CDR3 sequence is CASSSGQNQPQHF. The CDR3 DNA reads TGTGCCAGCAGTTCTGGACAGAATCAGCCCCAGCATTTT.